The 25 T cell receptor beta chains reported below all come from one sample, sequenced in a study of T cell repertoires in cytomegalovirus infection (dated by TCRdb to about 2019). For these receptors, no antigen is known. This specimen's treatment or condition label, interpreted: in vitro stimulation with specific CMV peptide epitopes to enrich CMV-specific T cells. The sequencer was an Illumina HiSeq 1500. In TCRdb, the public reads were trimmed at Q25 with fastp and aligned with MiXCR, with productive beta chains retained. Each CDR3 protein gets just one entry, which takes the most common genes and DNA from the rows behind it. The sample table lists just over 450,000 distinct CDR3 sequences, 40% to 50% of them with a count of one. The top ten hold 43% of the sample. The specimen comprised cultured PBMCs, sampled from culture after CMV antigen stimulation. These receptors were collected from a human donor in good health (CMV status not recorded). Some clones in this sample may be carry-over from other donors' samples.

V and J are TRBV28 and TRBJ1-2; TRBD1 aligns across 7 bases. The germline V gene encodes CDR1 MDHEN and CDR2 SYDVKM. Trimming at V came to 5 bases and at J to 2 bases, leaving 8 bases not matched to a gene. CDR3 size: 15 residues. This chain's CDR3 is CASSPPATGNYGYTF. The CDR3 nucleotides read TGTGCCAGCAGTCCCCCCGCGACAGGGAACTATGGCTACACCTTC.

There are a few counts of this clonotype. The V gene is TRBV7-2, the J gene TRBJ2-3, with D unresolved. CDR1 SGHTA and CDR2 FQGNSA come from the germline V gene. The CDR3 runs to 14 residues. V gave up 1 base and J gave up 5 bases, with 10 bases separating them. CDR3 sequence reads: CASSLVAWGDTQYF. CDR3 sequence (DNA): TGTGCCAGCAGCTTAGTTGCCTGGGGAGATACGCAGTATTTT.

This clonotype turned up a few times. The V call is TRBV27, the J call TRBJ2-5; D is tentatively TRBD1 or TRBD2 (5 bases each). The CDR3 is 15 residues long. Trimming removed 6 bases from V and 4 bases from J, with 18 bases in between. CDR1 MNHEY and CDR2 SMNVEV come from the germline V gene (reference sequence). DNA for the CDR3: TGTGCCAGCAGCCACCGATCAAGGGACCGAGAGACCCAGTACTTC. This encodes CASSHRSRDRETQYF.

The chain has TRBV12-3 or TRBV12-4 and TRBJ2-7; D might be TRBD2 (5 bases). CDR3 size: 16 residues. Trimming took off 3 bases at V and 7 bases at J, with 22 bases between the two ends. The CDR3 sequence: CASSFRTGAPLGEQYF. The CDR3 DNA sequence: TGTGCCAGCAGTTTCAGGACTGGAGCTCCCCTCGGTGAGCAGTACTTC.

The V call is TRBV7-6, the J call TRBJ1-5; D gene uncertain. V lost 8 bases to trimming and J lost 2 bases, with 4 bases between them. In germline, CDR1 is SGHVS, CDR2 FNYEAQ. The CDR3 runs 11 residues. DNA for the CDR3: TGTGCCAGCGGGGGCAATCAGCCCCAGCATTTT. Protein: CASGGNQPQHF.

The DNA of the CDR3 is TGTGCCAGCAGCTCCGACCTCGGGACTAACAATGAGCAGTTCTTC. Translated: CASSSDLGTNNEQFF. V gene TRBV11-2 combines with J gene TRBJ2-1; 7 nucleotides agree with TRBD2. With 4 bases clipped from V and 5 bases from J, the junction kept 8 bases outside the gene matches. The CDR3 is made up of 15 amino acids. Germline V gene data show CDR1 as SGHAT and CDR2 as FQNNGV.

This clonotype was found once. CDR3 sequence: CASSIEGQPYGYTF. DNA for the CDR3: TGTGCCAGTAGTATTGAAGGACAGCCCTATGGCTACACCTTC. This sequence joins TRBV19 and TRBJ1-2; a possible D gene is TRBD1 (6 bases). Trimming stripped 3 bases from V and 4 bases from J, with 12 bases between. This CDR3 is built from 14 residues. From germline, CDR1 is LNHDA and CDR2 SQIVND (reference sequence).

This clonotype was picked up a small number of times. The chain carries TRBV30 and TRBJ1-1, with D possibly TRBD1 on 6 matching bases. CDR3 length equals 13 residues. Looked up from germline, CDR1 is GTSNPN and CDR2 is SVGIG (reference sequence). V was cut by 3 bases and J by 1 base, with 9 bases left in between. CDR3 protein: CAWRTGSNTEAFF. CDR3 nucleotide sequence: TGTGCCTGGAGGACAGGCTCGAACACTGAAGCTTTCTTT.

A few counts support this clonotype. This chain joins TRBV29-1 and TRBJ2-3; no firm D call. Trimming pared 4 bases from V and 14 bases from J, leaving 22 bases between. There are 13 residues in the CDR3. Per germline, CDR1 SQVTM and CDR2 ANQGSEA. CDR3 bases: TGCAGCGTTGGAACGGCAGTTTCAAGGGATCCGTATTTT. It specifies CSVGTAVSRDPYF.

This clonotype was seen a few times. The V and J genes are TRBV11-2 and TRBJ2-5; D assignment may be TRBD1 or TRBD2 (5 bases each). The V gene lost 5 bases and the J gene lost 11 bases, with 18 bases spanning the gap. Germline V gives CDR1 SGHAT, CDR2 FQNNGV. The CDR3 loop spans 13 amino acids. In nucleotides, the CDR3 is TGTGCCAGCAGCCCACACCCGGGGCCTAGGCAGTACTTC. It is translated as CASSPHPGPRQYF.

The V and J genes are TRBV6-1 and TRBJ2-5, with 7 nucleotides matching TRBD2. CDR1 and CDR2 (germline): MNHNS, SASEGT. Trimming took 1 base from V and 4 from J; bases not matched to a gene: 12. The CDR3 covers 17 residues. CDR3 nucleotide sequence: TGTGCCAGCAGTGAAGTCCTAGCGGCAAAAGTAAGAGAGACCCAGTACTTC. Translation: CASSEVLAAKVRETQYF.

V gene TRBV2 combines with J gene TRBJ2-7; D is possibly TRBD1 (6 bases). Germline CDR1 and CDR2: SNHLY and FYNNEI. This CDR3 contains 12 residues. V was trimmed by 8 bases and J by 1 base, leaving 9 bases between them. CDR3 nucleotides: TGTGCCAGCGCCGACAGGTCCTACGAGCAGTACTTC. Its protein is CASADRSYEQYF. Full variable domain (missing parts from reference TRBV2 and TRBJ2-7): EPEVTQTPSHQVTQMGQEVILRCVPISNHLYFYWYRQILGQKVEFLVSFYNNEISEKSEIFDDQFSVERPDGSNFTLKIRSTKLEDSAMYFCASADRSYEQYFGPGTRLTVT.

The table lists this clonotype with a few counts. The CDR3 nucleotides read TGTGCCAGCAGTTACGGCAGTCCCACTGAAGCTTTCTTT. Protein sequence: CASSYGSPTEAFF. This sequence joins TRBV6-6 and TRBJ1-1; no clear D gene. Per germline, CDR1 MNHNY and CDR2 SVGAGI (reference sequence). The CDR3 spans 13 residues. V dropped 2 bases and J dropped 4 bases, with 8 bases sitting between them.

The chain couples TRBV7-9 to TRBJ2-1; no reliable D call. Germline values: CDR1 SEHNR, CDR2 FQNEAQ (reference sequence). The ends were cut back, 3 bases at V and 3 bases at J, with 12 bases in the middle. This CDR3 is 15 amino acids long. As DNA, the CDR3 is TGTGCCAGCAGCTTCGTTGATGGGTACTACAATGAGCAGTTCTTC. It codes for CASSFVDGYYNEQFF.

The V gene is TRBV7-9, the J gene TRBJ1-1; 8 bases agree with TRBD1. This CDR3 has 15 amino acids. Trimming cost V 0 bases and J 5 bases; bases outside gene matches: 5. CDR1 is SEHNR and CDR2 is FQNEAQ in the germline V gene (reference sequence). For the CDR3, the DNA is TGTGCCAGCAGCTTAGCGCAGGGGGCTTTTACTGAAGCTTTCTTT. Amino acid sequence: CASSLAQGAFTEAFF.

The V call is TRBV12-3 or TRBV12-4, the J call TRBJ2-3; D may correspond to TRBD1 or TRBD2 (5 bases each). The CDR3 runs to 15 residues. Trimming cost V 0 bases and J 2 bases, with 9 bases left between them. CDR3 residues: CASSLAGVDTDTQYF. In DNA, the CDR3 is TGTGCCAGCAGTTTAGCGGGGGTAGACACAGATACGCAGTATTTT.

This clonotype came up a few times. This chain links TRBV7-2 with TRBJ2-7, with a possible D match to TRBD2 (6 bases). The CDR3 runs to 16 residues. The germline V gene has CDR1 SGHTA and CDR2 FQGNSA. V lost 5 bases and J lost 0, with 17 bases in between. The CDR3 DNA follows: TGTGCCAGCAGCGGTGTGGGGGACTTGAACTCCTACGAGCAGTACTTC. Encoded protein: CASSGVGDLNSYEQYF.

The J gene is TRBJ2-7, the V gene TRBV12-3 or TRBV12-4, with TRBD1 identical over 7 bases. Trimming cost V 1 base and J 6 bases; bases outside gene matches: 9. This CDR3 spans 15 amino acids. CDR3 region: CASSLVRQGLGEQYF. CDR3 DNA: TGTGCCAGCAGTTTAGTAAGACAGGGATTGGGCGAGCAGTACTTC.

In this sample, this clonotype turned up a few times. The chain is built from TRBV19 and TRBJ1-1; D uncertain. Trimming cost V 3 bases and J 5 bases, with 13 bases left between them. Germline V gene lookup returns CDR1 LNHDA and CDR2 SQIVND (reference sequence). The CDR3 is made up of 14 amino acids. CDR3 sequence reads: CASSISGRGTEAFF. CDR3 nucleotide sequence: TGTGCCAGTAGTATCTCAGGACGCGGAACTGAAGCTTTCTTT.

This clonotype was observed a few times. The chain uses TRBV7-2 and TRBJ2-3; 8 nucleotides align to TRBD1. The CDR3 contains 14 residues. CDR1 and CDR2 from the germline V gene are SGHTA and FQGNSA. With V trimmed by 5 bases and J by 2 bases, 3 bases remained unmatched. This CDR3 reads CASSTDRATDTQYF. CDR3 nucleotide sequence: TGTGCCAGCAGCACGGACAGGGCCACAGATACGCAGTATTTT.

In this sample, this clonotype turned up a few times. This chain connects TRBV7-9 to TRBJ1-5; D not resolved. Germline V gene sequence: CDR1 SEHNR, CDR2 FQNEAQ (reference sequence). There are 17 residues in the CDR3. The ends were cut back, 5 bases at V and 0 bases at J, with 17 bases in the middle. The CDR3 is CASSVAGGALSNQPQHF. Here the CDR3 DNA reads TGTGCCAGCAGCGTGGCAGGAGGCGCCCTTAGCAATCAGCCCCAGCATTTT. The full variable domain, completed using reference TRBV7-9 and TRBJ1-5, is DTGVSQNPRHKITKRGQNVTFRCDPISEHNRLYWYRQTLGQGPEFLTYFQNEAQLEKSRLLSDRFSAERPKGSFSTLEIQRTEQGDSAMYLCASSVAGGALSNQPQHFGDGTRLSIL.

This clonotype has just a few counts. The V call is TRBV5-6, the J call TRBJ1-6, with 8 nucleotides matching TRBD1. There are 15 residues in the CDR3. Per germline, CDR1 SGHDT and CDR2 YYEEEE. With 2 bases clipped from V and 7 bases from J, the junction kept 5 bases outside the gene matches. CDR3 amino acids: CASSFGTGWNSPLHF. The CDR3 DNA reads TGTGCCAGCAGCTTCGGGACAGGTTGGAATTCACCCCTCCACTTT.

The rearrangement links TRBV12-3 or TRBV12-4 to TRBJ1-2; tentatively, D is TRBD1 (6 bases). Trimming removed 3 bases from V and 10 bases from J, with 12 bases in between. The CDR3 spans 12 residues. The CDR3 DNA reads as TGTGCCAGCAGTTTTCAGGGGCCCCCCTACACCTTC. It encodes CASSFQGPPYTF.

This clonotype has just a few counts. J is TRBJ2-1 and V is TRBV5-6, with 12 bases matching TRBD2. Germline lookup yields CDR1 SGHDT and CDR2 YYEEEE. The CDR3 spans 14 residues. Unmatched junction bases numbered 1, after V lost 3 bases and J lost 6 bases. DNA for the CDR3: TGTGCCAGCAGCTCGACTAGCGGGGGCAATGAGCAGTTCTTC. Translation gives CASSSTSGGNEQFF.

The chain employs TRBV6-1 and TRBJ2-3; 11 bases fit TRBD2. This CDR3 has 15 amino acids. J gave up 5 bases and V 3 bases, and 4 bases lay outside the gene matches. The germline V gene has CDR1 MNHNS and CDR2 SASEGT. The CDR3 protein is CASSDIAGGRDTQYF. The CDR3 DNA reads as TGTGCCAGCAGTGACATAGCGGGGGGGCGAGATACGCAGTATTTT.